This T cell receptor (beta chain) stems from a study of OX40 agonist ivuxolimab in advanced cancers. Here immunoSEQ multiplex PCR was the method, and the copy in TCRdb shows in-frame clones only, minus some. This table holds 69,000 or so clones, roughly 88% found once. CDR3 size: 18 residues. The ends lost 4 bases at V and 7 bases at J; junction bases unmatched: 13. Germline-derived CDR1 and CDR2 are MNHEY and SMNVEV (reference sequence). The sample was CD4+ or CD8+ T cells sorted from blood, taken in a trial of the OX40 agonist ivuxolimab. This clonotype originated in an adult with an advanced solid tumor such as melanoma, head and neck, liver or kidney cancer. The chain couples TRBV27 to TRBJ1-4; TRBD1 matches 12 bases. The CDR3 sequence: CASSSPGQGARGVEKLFF. As DNA, the CDR3 is TGTGCCAGCAGTTCCCCGGGACAGGGGGCGCGGGGCGTTGAAAAACTGTTTTTT.